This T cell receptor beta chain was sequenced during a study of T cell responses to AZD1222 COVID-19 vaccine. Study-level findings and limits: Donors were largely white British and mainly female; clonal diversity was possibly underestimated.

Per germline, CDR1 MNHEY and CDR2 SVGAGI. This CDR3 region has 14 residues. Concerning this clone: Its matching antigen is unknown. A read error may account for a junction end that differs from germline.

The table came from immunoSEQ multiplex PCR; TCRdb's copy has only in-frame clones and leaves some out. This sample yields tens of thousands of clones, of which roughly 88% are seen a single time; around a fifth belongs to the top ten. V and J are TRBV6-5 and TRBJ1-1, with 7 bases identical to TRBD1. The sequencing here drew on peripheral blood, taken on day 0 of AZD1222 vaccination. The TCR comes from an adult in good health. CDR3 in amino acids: CASSYSIFDRAMSF. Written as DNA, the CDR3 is TGTGCCAGCAGTTACTCGATCTTCGACAGGGCCATGAGCTTT.